These 31 T cell receptor beta chains share one sample of origin, sequenced in a study of cytomegalovirus exposure and HLA in healthy donors (dated by TCRdb to about 2017). Library generation was performed with the immunoSEQ multiplex PCR assay. A mixture of 60 forward primers for TCR Vbeta segments and 13 reverse primers for TCR Jbeta segments was used in the multiplex PCR. TCRdb limited this immuneACCESS table to in-frame rearrangements with V and J called. A share of clones is missing; checked studies link under half to unresolved V genes, and the rest is unexplained. Counted in this sample were roughly 130,000 clones; 75% to 90% of them appeared once. 1% of the sample is in the top ten clones. Sequencing input: PBMCs. The receptors were gathered from a man aged 35-49 years in good health and CMV-seronegative.

This clone appeared a few times. The CDR3 DNA reads TGTGCCAGCAAAACAGAGACCTACGAGCAGTACTTC. Its translation is CASKTETYEQYF. The chain uses TRBV6-5 and TRBJ2-7, with D unclear. The CDR3 length is 12 residues. Trimming took 7 bases from V and 2 from J, leaving 9 bases between them. The germline gives CDR1 MNHEY, CDR2 SVGAGI.

V usage is TRBV27 and J usage is TRBJ2-7; D unclear. V was cut by 3 bases and J by 6 bases, with 6 bases left in between. This CDR3 has 11 residues. Germline CDR1 is MNHEY and CDR2 is SMNVEV (reference sequence). CDR3: CASSFGFEQYF. The CDR3 nucleotides are TGTGCCAGCAGTTTCGGGTTCGAGCAGTACTTC.

The chain joins TRBV30 to TRBJ2-7; no definite D call. The CDR3 is 16 residues long. The germline CDR1 and CDR2 sequences are GTSNPN and SVGIG (reference sequence). V was clipped by 2 bases and J by 2 bases, with 19 bases between them. The CDR3 DNA reads TGTGCCTGGAGTAAGCTCGACACGAGCTCTACCTACGAGCAGTACTTC. It specifies CAWSKLDTSSTYEQYF.

The chain carries TRBV9 and TRBJ1-2; TRBD1 might be the D (5 bases). Per the germline V gene, CDR1 is SGDLS and CDR2 is YYNGEE. The V end lost 0 bases, the J end lost 2 bases, and 11 bases lay between the germline ends. This CDR3 has 15 residues. This chain's CDR3 is CASSVDEGRNYGYTF. The CDR3 DNA follows: TGTGCCAGCAGCGTAGACGAGGGGAGGAACTATGGCTACACCTTC. The full variable domain, rest sourced from reference TRBV9 and TRBJ1-2, is DSGVTQTPKHLITATGQRVTLRCSPRSGDLSVYWYQQSLDQGLQFLIQYYNGEERAKGNILERFSAQQFPDLHSELNLSSLELGDSALYFCASSVDEGRNYGYTFGSGTRLTVV.

This sequence joins TRBV15 and TRBJ2-6; 7 bases are shared with TRBD1. This CDR3 has 19 amino acids. Germline V CDR1 and CDR2: LNHNV, YYDKDF (reference sequence). V dropped 5 bases and J dropped 2; count of bases not matched to a gene: 15. The CDR3 DNA follows: TGTGCCACCAGCTTCCGGACAGGAGGACCGCGAGCTGGGGCCAACGTCCTGACTTTC. Protein: CATSFRTGGPRAGANVLTF.

In regard to this clone: This CDR3 fails to terminate in the conserved phenylalanine or tryptophan, so it likely reflects a read error. The DNA is left out, because the CDR3 cannot be placed on it with certainty; the CDR3 is given as TCRdb lists it. The chain recombines TRBV7-8 with TRBJ2-7; TRBD2, as called in the table, went unchecked against the DNA. Including both end residues, the CDR3 is 13 amino acids long. CDR1 is SGHVS and CDR2 is FQNEAQ in the germline V gene. CDR3 protein: CASSQEGRESYRI.

The V call is TRBV28, the J call TRBJ1-2; 7 bases map to TRBD1. Looked up from germline, CDR1 is MDHEN and CDR2 is SYDVKM. This CDR3 has 13 residues. Trimming took 4 bases from V and 4 from J; bases not matched to a gene: 3. CDR3 nucleotides: TGTGCCAGCAGTTCCGGGACAGTCTATGGCTACACCTTC. Its translation is CASSSGTVYGYTF.

The chain recombines TRBV19 with TRBJ2-5; 7 nucleotides match TRBD2. Germline trimming cut 5 bases from V and 2 bases from J; bases unmatched to any gene: 5. CDR1 is LNHDA, CDR2 SQIVND, per germline (reference sequence). This CDR3 has 14 residues. DNA for the CDR3: TGTGCCAGTAGTGTCCGGGACTATCAAGAGACCCAGTACTTC. Residues: CASSVRDYQETQYF.

The V gene is TRBV10-3, the J gene TRBJ1-2, with TRBD1 matching over 7 bases. CDR3 size: 14 residues. J lost 9 bases, V lost 7 bases, and 14 bases had no gene match. The germline gives CDR1 ENHRY, CDR2 SYGVKD. The CDR3 DNA reads TGTGCCATCACCCGGGACAGTGCCCCGCTGAGCTACACCTTC. It yields the protein CAITRDSAPLSYTF.

The chain joins TRBV30 to TRBJ2-3, with D perhaps TRBD2 (5 bases). The CDR3 runs 11 residues. V was cut by 5 bases and J by 3 bases, with 6 bases left in between. Germline V gives CDR1 GTSNPN, CDR2 SVGIG (reference sequence). CDR3 residues: CAWGGTDTQYF. Here the CDR3 DNA reads TGTGCCTGGGGCGGGACAGATACGCAGTATTTT. The full variable domain, rest sourced from reference TRBV30 and TRBJ2-3, is SQTIHQWPATLVQPVGSPLSLECTVEGTSNPNLYWYRQAAGRGLQLLFYSVGIGQISSEVPQNLSASRPQDRQFILSSKKLLLSDSGFYLCAWGGTDTQYFGPGTRLTVL.

The genes are TRBV4-2 and TRBJ1-1, with 8 nucleotides matching TRBD1. Losses at the gene ends were 0 bases for V and 2 bases for J; bases not matched to a gene: 8. CDR1 LGHNA and CDR2 YNFKEQ come from the germline V gene. The CDR3 is made up of 17 amino acids. The CDR3 region has the DNA TGTGCCAGCAGCCAAGACCCCTGGCAGGGGGCTAACACTGAAGCTTTCTTT. Protein: CASSQDPWQGANTEAFF.

The genes are TRBV6-1 and TRBJ1-6, with D maybe TRBD1 (5 bases). Trimming removed 6 bases at V and 8 bases at J, with 14 bases between. The CDR3 contains 14 residues. CDR1 is MNHNS, CDR2 SASEGT, per germline. The CDR3 nucleotides read TGTGCCAGCAGAGTCAGGGAGGGTGATTCACCCCTCCACTTT. It yields the protein CASRVREGDSPLHF.

The chain couples TRBV5-1 to TRBJ2-7, with 10 bases aligning to TRBD1. CDR3 length: 15 residues. Germline V gene data show CDR1 as SGHRS and CDR2 as YFSETQ. The V gene end was trimmed by 5 bases and the J gene end by 1 base; junction bases not matched to a gene: 6. This CDR3 reads CASRVDRGLSYEQYF. Here the CDR3 DNA reads TGCGCCAGCAGAGTCGACAGGGGGCTTTCCTACGAGCAGTACTTC.

Comments on this clone: The sample carries other DNA sequences with the same CDR3. The rearrangement joins TRBV5-1 to TRBJ2-7; 8 positions match TRBD2. Germline trimming cut 0 bases from V and 3 bases from J; bases unmatched to any gene: 2. This CDR3 comprises 14 residues. Germline V lookup: CDR1 SGHRS, CDR2 YFSETQ. CDR3: CASSLAGGDYEQYF. The CDR3 bases are TGCGCCAGCAGCTTGGCCGGGGGGGACTACGAGCAGTACTTC. The full variable domain, in which reference TRBV5-1 and TRBJ2-7 provide the parts outside the CDR3, is KAGVTQTPRYLIKTRGQQVTLSCSPISGHRSVSWYQQTPGQGLQFLFEYFSETQRNKGNFPGRFSGRQFSNSRSEMNVSTLELGDSALYLCASSLAGGDYEQYFGPGTRLTVT.

The rearrangement links TRBV25-1 to TRBJ2-7; 9 positions match TRBD2. V trimming: 0 bases; J trimming: 7 bases; junction bases outside the gene matches: 13. Germline V gene data show CDR1 as MGHDK and CDR2 as SYGVNS. The CDR3 has 17 residues. The CDR3 region is CASSEYRVAGAPREQYF. For the CDR3, the DNA is TGTGCCAGCAGTGAATATAGGGTAGCGGGAGCTCCACGGGAGCAGTACTTC.

This clone was counted ten times or more. This chain joins TRBV5-6 and TRBJ2-3; a weak D match, TRBD2 (5 bases). Germline lookup yields CDR1 SGHDT and CDR2 YYEEEE. This CDR3 comprises 14 residues. Trimming removed 0 bases at V and 3 bases at J, with 8 bases between. The CDR3 region is CASSLVARTDTQYF. In nucleotides, the CDR3 is TGTGCCAGCAGCTTGGTAGCGCGAACAGATACGCAGTATTTT.

The chain links TRBV7-8 to TRBJ1-5; 8 nucleotides align to TRBD1. CDR1 and CDR2 from the germline V gene are SGHVS and FQNEAQ. The CDR3 extends over 14 amino acids. The trim removed 5 bases at V and 6 bases at J, leaving 6 bases unmatched. CDR3 region: CASSATGGGQPQHF. As DNA, the CDR3 is TGTGCCAGCAGCGCAACAGGGGGAGGTCAGCCCCAGCATTTT.

CDR3 region: CASSPGQGNTGELFF. The CDR3 nucleotides are TGCGCCAGCAGCCCCGGACAGGGGAATACCGGGGAGCTGTTTTTT. The chain links TRBV5-1 to TRBJ2-2; 9 bases are shared with TRBD1. Germline V gives CDR1 SGHRS, CDR2 YFSETQ. This CDR3 has 15 amino acids. V trimming: 4 bases; J trimming: 5 bases; junction bases outside the gene matches: 6.

This rearrangement joins TRBV19 to TRBJ1-5; TRBD1 might be the D (5 bases). With 7 bases removed from V and 5 bases from J, the gap between germline ends came to 15 bases. Germline V gene lookup returns CDR1 LNHDA and CDR2 SQIVND (reference sequence). This CDR3 region has 14 residues. The CDR3 spells CASTARQGYQPQHF. CDR3 sequence (DNA): TGTGCCAGTACCGCGAGGCAGGGTTATCAGCCCCAGCATTTT.

The chain joins TRBV7-9 to TRBJ1-4; maybe TRBD1 (5 bases). CDR3 size: 13 residues. Trimming pared 5 bases from V and 6 bases from J, leaving 10 bases between. Germline V gene sequence: CDR1 SEHNR, CDR2 FQNEAQ (reference sequence). The CDR3 DNA sequence: TGTGCCAGCAGCCTTAGGGGCGATGAAAAACTGTTTTTT. Translating gives CASSLRGDEKLFF.

The chain employs TRBV2 and TRBJ2-7, with D uncertain. With 6 bases removed from V and 5 bases from J, the gap between germline ends came to 8 bases. This CDR3 comprises 11 residues. CDR1 and CDR2 from the germline V gene are SNHLY and FYNNEI. CDR3 sequence reads: CASSGGNEQYF. CDR3 nucleotide sequence: TGTGCCAGCAGCGGCGGAAACGAGCAGTACTTC.

The chain carries TRBV27 and TRBJ2-7, with 7 bases that match TRBD2. This CDR3 comprises 14 residues. Germline V gives CDR1 MNHEY, CDR2 SMNVEV (reference sequence). The V gene end was trimmed by 5 bases and the J gene end by 2 bases; junction bases not matched to a gene: 6. CDR3 sequence reads: CASSLKAGPYEQYF. The CDR3, as DNA: TGTGCCAGCAGTCTAAAAGCGGGGCCCTACGAGCAGTACTTC.

The chain employs TRBV7-6 and TRBJ2-2, with TRBD2 matching 7 bases. The CDR3 covers 16 residues. The J segment lost 4 bases and the V segment lost 1 base, leaving 6 bases of the junction unmatched. Per germline, CDR1 SGHVS and CDR2 FNYEAQ. The CDR3 coding sequence is TGTGCCAGCAGCTTAGGTCCGGGAGGAACCACCGGGGAGCTGTTTTTT. It encodes CASSLGPGGTTGELFF.

The chain has TRBV10-2 and TRBJ1-4; 8 bases match TRBD1. Germline V gives CDR1 WSHSY, CDR2 SAAADI. CDR3 length: 13 amino acids. J gave up 8 bases and V 6 bases, and 5 bases lay outside the gene matches. The CDR3 nucleotides read TGCGCCAGCAGAGGGACAGGTCAGGAAAAACTGTTTTTT. Protein product: CASRGTGQEKLFF.

About this clone: The same CDR3 is also encoded by other DNA sequences in this sample. As DNA, the CDR3 is TGTGCCAGCTCACCACCGGGACAGGGTAATGAAAAACTGTTTTTT. Translated: CASSPPGQGNEKLFF. V gene TRBV18 combines with J gene TRBJ1-4; 9 nucleotides agree with TRBD1. With 0 bases clipped from V and 4 bases from J, the junction kept 0 bases outside the gene matches. Germline values: CDR1 KGHSH, CDR2 LQKENI. This CDR3 is 15 amino acids long.

This clone was seen only a few times. The genes are TRBV2 and TRBJ1-5; 7 positions agree with TRBD1. Germline CDR1 SNHLY, CDR2 FYNNEI. CDR3 length: 15 residues. V gave up 7 bases and J gave up 3 bases; unmatched junction bases: 9. CDR3 bases: TGTGCCAGCAAGGGAGAGAGGGGGCCCAATCAGCCCCAGCATTTT. This codes for CASKGERGPNQPQHF. The full variable domain, rest sourced from reference TRBV2 and TRBJ1-5, is EPEVTQTPSHQVTQMGQEVILRCVPISNHLYFYWYRQILGQKVEFLVSFYNNEISEKSEIFDDQFSVERPDGSNFTLKIRSTKLEDSAMYFCASKGERGPNQPQHFGDGTRLSIL.

The genes are TRBV11-2 and TRBJ1-2, with D unresolved. Between the trimmed V and J ends, which lost 0 bases and 3 bases, there was a span of 5 bases. Germline-derived CDR1 and CDR2 are SGHAT and FQNNGV. The CDR3 totals 13 residues. The CDR3 reads CASSLDLDYGYTF. The CDR3, as DNA: TGTGCCAGCAGCTTAGATCTTGACTATGGCTACACCTTC.

For this clone: The same CDR3 also results from other DNA sequences found in this sample. The rearrangement links TRBV5-1 to TRBJ2-5, with unresolved D. Trimming shortened V by 1 base and J by 1 base, and 8 bases separated the two germline ends. The CDR3 contains 14 residues. Looked up from germline, CDR1 is SGHRS and CDR2 is YFSETQ. Here the CDR3 DNA reads TGCGCCAGCAGCTTGCTTCCCGGCCAAGAGACCCAGTACTTC. It is translated as CASSLLPGQETQYF. The whole variable domain, remainder taken from reference TRBV5-1 and TRBJ2-5, is KAGVTQTPRYLIKTRGQQVTLSCSPISGHRSVSWYQQTPGQGLQFLFEYFSETQRNKGNFPGRFSGRQFSNSRSEMNVSTLELGDSALYLCASSLLPGQETQYFGPGTRLLVL.

The chain employs TRBV28 and TRBJ1-5; D ambiguous. The CDR3 sequence is 14 residues long. Deletions cut 7 bases from V and 9 bases from J, with 19 bases between. Germline assignment: CDR1 MDHEN and CDR2 SYDVKM. Here the CDR3 reads CASISPLGVGPQHF. CDR3 nucleotides: TGTGCCAGCATTTCCCCCTTGGGCGTAGGGCCCCAGCATTTT.

The CDR3 is CASSEAVLGQGGEQYF. The CDR3 DNA is TGTGCCAGCAGTGAAGCGGTTCTAGGACAGGGAGGGGAGCAGTACTTC. This chain uses TRBV6-1 with TRBJ2-7, with D possibly TRBD1 on 8 matching bases. Germline V gene data show CDR1 as MNHNS and CDR2 as SASEGT. The V gene lost 0 bases and the J gene lost 7 bases, with 19 bases spanning the gap. This CDR3 has 16 amino acids.

The chain couples TRBV19 to TRBJ2-2; 7 bases match TRBD1. Losses at the gene ends were 2 bases for V and 6 bases for J; bases not matched to a gene: 6. Germline V CDR1 and CDR2: LNHDA, SQIVND (reference sequence). The CDR3 runs 15 residues. The CDR3 loop reads CASSIRQTGAGELFF. CDR3 nucleotide sequence: TGTGCCAGTAGTATAAGACAAACAGGGGCCGGGGAGCTGTTTTTT.